A single sample is the source of the 27 T cell receptor beta chains below, sequenced in a study. The protocol was immunoSEQ multiplex PCR, while the TCRdb copy is restricted to in-frame clones and leaves out a portion. This table has tens of thousands of clones, about 94% appearing once. The sequenced sample consisted of PBMCs. The receptors derive from a man aged 35 to 55 with rheumatoid arthritis.

The chain has TRBV4-1 and TRBJ2-5; TRBD2 aligns across 11 bases. This CDR3 has 17 amino acids. Per germline, CDR1 MGHRA and CDR2 YSYEKL. V lost 1 base and J lost 4; bases outside the gene matches: 8. The CDR3 nucleotides are TGCGCCAGCAGCCAAGCCCTAGCGGGGGGTTGGTTAGAGACCCAGTACTTC. This codes for CASSQALAGGWLETQYF.

The chain employs TRBV4-3 and TRBJ2-1; 7 nucleotides align to TRBD1. Looked up from germline, CDR1 is LGHNA and CDR2 is YSLEER. The CDR3 covers 16 residues. Trimming removed 2 bases from V and 0 bases from J; junction bases left unmatched: 4. The CDR3 sequence is CASSQKQGTSYNEQFF. The CDR3 nucleotides are TGCGCCAGCAGCCAAAAACAGGGGACCTCCTACAATGAGCAGTTCTTC.

The rearrangement joins TRBV6-5 to TRBJ2-1, with TRBD2 identical over 9 bases. The J segment lost 4 bases and the V segment lost 0 bases, leaving 4 bases of the junction unmatched. Germline V gene data show CDR1 as MNHEY and CDR2 as SVGAGI. This CDR3 is 16 amino acids long. DNA for the CDR3: TGTGCCAGCAGTTACTCGACTAGCGGAAAGTACAATGAGCAGTTCTTC. The encoded protein is CASSYSTSGKYNEQFF.

The CDR3 DNA is TGTGCCAGCAGCCATCACCAGGTTGCCGGGGAGCTGTTTTTT. It codes for CASSHHQVAGELFF. This sequence joins TRBV3-1 (or the pseudogene TRBV3-2) and TRBJ2-2; D remains unclear. The CDR3 covers 14 residues. Germline lookup yields CDR1 LGHDT and CDR2 YNNKEL (reference sequence). The V end was cut by 3 bases, the J end by 6 bases, with 11 bases between.

This chain connects TRBV3-1 (or the pseudogene TRBV3-2) to TRBJ2-5, with 7 bases aligning to TRBD2. Germline CDR1 LGHDT, CDR2 YNNKEL (reference sequence). This CDR3 region has 13 residues. The ends lost 6 bases at V and 1 base at J; junction bases unmatched: 2. The DNA for the CDR3 is TGTGCCAGCAGTCTAGCGGTCCAAGAGACCCAGTACTTC. It translates to CASSLAVQETQYF.

The count of this clone is one. The chain couples TRBV11-2 to TRBJ2-7, with 10 bases lining up with TRBD2. The V gene end was trimmed by 5 bases and the J gene end by 4 bases; junction bases not matched to a gene: 8. CDR1 SGHAT and CDR2 FQNNGV come from the germline V gene. The CDR3 extends over 15 amino acids. Here the CDR3 DNA reads TGTGCCAGCAGCCCCCCCGCTAGCGGGAGTTACGAGCAGTACTTC. Amino acids: CASSPPASGSYEQYF.

The V gene is TRBV5-4, the J gene TRBJ2-7; TRBD2 is a possible D gene (6 bases). This CDR3 has 16 amino acids. In germline, CDR1 is SGHNT, CDR2 YYREEE (reference sequence). Trimming left V 3 bases short and J 0 bases short, with 16 bases between. The CDR3 loop is CASSSVLRESSYEQYF. The CDR3 coding sequence is TGTGCCAGCAGCTCCGTTTTGCGGGAAAGCTCCTACGAGCAGTACTTC. Looking up the rest from reference TRBV5-4 and TRBJ2-7 gives the full variable domain: ETGVTQSPTHLIKTRGQQVTLRCSSQSGHNTVSWYQQALGQGPQFIFQYYREEENGRGNFPPRFSGLQFPNYSSELNVNALELDDSALYLCASSSVLRESSYEQYFGPGTRLTVT.

The gene calls are TRBV11-1 and TRBJ1-6; D remains ambiguous. The CDR3 is made up of 13 amino acids. CDR1 is SGHAT and CDR2 is FQDESV in the germline V gene (reference sequence). The V and J ends lost 2 bases and 14 bases respectively, with 13 bases between them. The CDR3 here is CASSLNLRASLHF. CDR3 sequence (DNA): TGTGCCAGCAGCTTAAATCTAAGGGCTTCCCTCCACTTT.

V usage is TRBV11-1 and J usage is TRBJ2-5; D is perhaps TRBD1 (6 bases). CDR1 and CDR2 from the germline V gene are SGHAT and FQDESV (reference sequence). The V and J ends lost 6 bases and 1 base respectively, with 18 bases between them. This CDR3 comprises 16 residues. The CDR3 loop is CASRFRGTTIQETQYF. The CDR3 nucleotides are TGTGCCAGCAGGTTCAGGGGAACCACCATCCAAGAGACCCAGTACTTC.

This chain links TRBV7-2 with TRBJ1-5; D gene uncertain. The CDR3 is made up of 17 amino acids. V was shortened by 1 base and J by 0 bases, with 13 bases between the two germline ends. CDR1 and CDR2 (germline): SGHTA, FQGNSA. CDR3 amino acids: CASSLGRTQYSNQPQHF. DNA of the CDR3: TGTGCCAGCAGCTTAGGTCGGACGCAGTATAGCAATCAGCCCCAGCATTTT.

The chain uses TRBV18 and TRBJ2-7, with 8 bases lining up with TRBD2. J gave up 2 bases and V 3 bases, and 18 bases lay outside the gene matches. CDR1 KGHSH and CDR2 LQKENI come from the germline V gene. This CDR3 is built from 19 residues. The CDR3: CASSPSTGVASGSPYEQYF. The CDR3, as DNA: TGTGCCAGCTCACCCTCGACTGGCGTGGCTAGCGGGTCACCCTACGAGCAGTACTTC. The variable domain in full, completed from reference TRBV18 and TRBJ2-7, reads NAGVMQNPRHLVRRRGQEARLRCSPMKGHSHVYWYRQLPEEGLKFMVYLQKENIIDESGMPKERFSAEFPKEGPSILRIQQVVRGDSAAYFCASSPSTGVASGSPYEQYFGPGTRLTVT.

The chain joins TRBV29-1 to TRBJ1-2, with D possibly matching TRBD1 (5 bases). The CDR3 loop spans 12 amino acids. Trimming pared 0 bases from V and 8 bases from J, leaving 10 bases between. Looked up from germline, CDR1 is SQVTM and CDR2 is ANQGSEA. The chain's CDR3 is CSVEDGAGGYTF. The CDR3 DNA is TGCAGCGTTGAAGATGGGGCGGGAGGCTACACCTTC.

The chain couples TRBV27 to TRBJ1-4; D not resolved. Germline lookup yields CDR1 MNHEY and CDR2 SMNVEV (reference sequence). The CDR3 spans 15 residues. V was trimmed by 5 bases and J by 8 bases, leaving 18 bases between them. CDR3 protein: CASSPLDVLGEKLFF. The CDR3 DNA is TGTGCCAGCAGTCCACTGGACGTACTGGGGGAAAAACTGTTTTTT. Based on the CDR3 plus reference TRBV27 and TRBJ1-4, the full variable domain is EAQVTQNPRYLITVTGKKLTVTCSQNMNHEYMSWYRQDPGLGLRQIYYSMNVEVTDKGDVPEGYKVSRKEKRNFPLILESPSPNQTSLYFCASSPLDVLGEKLFFGSGTQLSVL.

The V gene is TRBV29-1, the J gene TRBJ1-1, with D hard to call. Germline values: CDR1 SQVTM, CDR2 ANQGSEA. The CDR3 has 12 amino acids. The germline V and J ends were trimmed by 4 bases and 4 bases, with 10 bases remaining between them. The CDR3 loop is CSVGGSSTEAFF. In DNA, the CDR3 is TGCAGCGTTGGAGGGTCGAGCACTGAAGCTTTCTTT.

A note on this clone: One end of the junction does not line up with germline, which may come from a read error. The V and J genes are TRBV7-2 and TRBJ1-5; maybe TRBD1 (6 bases). The CDR3 consists of 14 residues. The V gene's germline CDR1 is SGHTA and CDR2 FQGNSA. CDR3 sequence reads: CVSSSIQGGEPQHF. The CDR3, as DNA: TGTGTCAGCAGCTCCATCCAAGGGGGGGAGCCCCAGCATTTT.

The CDR3 DNA is TGTGCCAGTAGTATAGATATAGAGATAGCCAAAAACATTCAGTACTTC. Protein sequence: CASSIDIEIAKNIQYF. This chain joins TRBV19 and TRBJ2-4; D unresolved. From germline, CDR1 is LNHDA and CDR2 SQIVND (reference sequence). The CDR3 totals 16 residues. V was pared by 0 bases and J by 0 bases, with 9 bases between.

CDR3 amino acids: CASRDLGVLNQPQHF. As DNA, the CDR3 is TGTGCCAGTAGAGATTTGGGGGTTCTCAATCAGCCCCAGCATTTT. This chain uses TRBV19 with TRBJ1-5; a possible D gene is TRBD1 (5 bases). From germline, CDR1 is LNHDA and CDR2 SQIVND (reference sequence). There are 15 residues in the CDR3. Trimming stripped 6 bases from V and 3 bases from J, with 15 bases between.

This chain joins TRBV4-2 and TRBJ1-1, with D possibly being TRBD1 (6 bases). Between the trimmed V and J ends, which lost 0 bases and 3 bases, there was a span of 14 bases. This CDR3 is built from 16 residues. CDR1 LGHNA and CDR2 YNFKEQ come from the germline V gene. The CDR3 loop reads CASSQDLIRGYTEAFF. The CDR3 DNA reads as TGTGCCAGCAGCCAAGATCTCATCAGGGGTTACACTGAAGCTTTCTTT.

This clone appeared once. The chain uses TRBV18 and TRBJ2-7, with 8 nucleotides matching TRBD1. The germline gives CDR1 KGHSH, CDR2 LQKENI. CDR3 length equals 14 residues. Unmatched junction bases numbered 4, after V lost 5 bases and J lost 1 base. Written as DNA, the CDR3 is TGTGCCAGCTCATCGGACAGGGTATCCTACGAGCAGTACTTC. Residues: CASSSDRVSYEQYF.

This clone was observed a handful of times. CDR3 in amino acids: CASSSDREGNQPQHF. For the CDR3, the DNA is TGTGCCAGCAGCTCGGACAGGGAGGGCAATCAGCCCCAGCATTTT. The V and J genes are TRBV7-9 and TRBJ1-5, with TRBD1 identical over 8 bases. V gave up 4 bases and J gave up 2 bases; unmatched junction bases: 4. Germline V gives CDR1 SEHNR, CDR2 FQNEAQ (reference sequence). The CDR3 extends over 15 amino acids.

V and J are TRBV18 and TRBJ2-7; the D gene is possibly TRBD2 (6 bases). The germline gives CDR1 KGHSH, CDR2 LQKENI. The CDR3 spans 16 residues. V was trimmed by 3 bases and J by 2 bases, leaving 17 bases between them. CDR3 protein: CASSPEVGGPTYEQYF. CDR3 bases: TGTGCCAGCTCACCTGAGGTGGGAGGACCCACCTACGAGCAGTACTTC. The complete variable domain, with remaining parts taken from reference TRBV18 and TRBJ2-7, reads NAGVMQNPRHLVRRRGQEARLRCSPMKGHSHVYWYRQLPEEGLKFMVYLQKENIIDESGMPKERFSAEFPKEGPSILRIQQVVRGDSAAYFCASSPEVGGPTYEQYFGPGTRLTVT.

V and J are TRBV29-1 and TRBJ1-2; 8 nucleotides line up with TRBD1. CDR1 SQVTM and CDR2 ANQGSEA come from the germline V gene. This CDR3 has 12 residues. V shed 7 bases, J shed 8 bases, and the junction held 9 bases outside the gene matches. The CDR3 bases are TGCAGCGCCGGACAGGGTATGGGCGGCTACACCTTC. Translating gives CSAGQGMGGYTF.

The chain carries TRBV6-4 and TRBJ1-6; D is uncertain. V was clipped by 3 bases and J by 3 bases, with 3 bases between them. CDR3 size: 13 residues. CDR1 is MRHNA and CDR2 is SNTAGT in the germline V gene. The DNA for the CDR3 is TGTGCCAGCAGTGAAGTCTATAATTCACCCCTCCACTTT. It is translated as CASSEVYNSPLHF.

The J gene is TRBJ2-7, the V gene TRBV12-2; the listed D gene, TRBD2, was not tested against the DNA. TRBV12-2 is tagged as a pseudogene. CDR3 size: 14 residues. DNA for the CDR3: TGTGCAAGTCGCACTACGCGGGTTTACGACGAGCAGTACTTC. Its translation is CASRTTRVYDEQYF.

V usage is TRBV28 and J usage is TRBJ2-3; D may be TRBD1 (5 bases). CDR1 and CDR2 from the germline V gene are MDHEN and SYDVKM. The V and J ends lost 6 bases and 0 bases respectively, with 16 bases between them. The CDR3 is made up of 16 amino acids. This chain's CDR3 is CASSPLPDSSTDTQYF. CDR3 sequence (DNA): TGTGCCAGCAGCCCCCTCCCTGACAGTAGCACAGATACGCAGTATTTT. The entire variable domain, with the rest obtained from reference TRBV28 and TRBJ2-3, is as follows: DVKVTQSSRYLVKRTGEKVFLECVQDMDHENMFWYRQDPGLGLRLIYFSYDVKMKEKGDIPEGYSVSREKKERFSLILESASTNQTSMYLCASSPLPDSSTDTQYFGPGTRLTVL.

The chain joins TRBV30 to TRBJ1-2; no clear D. The CDR3 is made up of 13 amino acids. With 1 base removed from V and 2 bases from J, the gap between germline ends came to 8 bases. Germline V gene lookup returns CDR1 GTSNPN and CDR2 SVGIG (reference sequence). CDR3 in DNA: TGTGCCTGGAGTGGAGGGCAAAACTATGGCTACACCTTC. Translation gives CAWSGGQNYGYTF.

This chain uses TRBV5-4 with TRBJ1-2; perhaps TRBD1 as D (5 bases). The CDR3 extends over 16 amino acids. Germline-derived CDR1 and CDR2 are SGHNT and YYREEE (reference sequence). Trimming pared 2 bases from V and 6 bases from J, leaving 20 bases between. The CDR3 DNA reads TGTGCCAGCAGCTTCTACATAGGGACTCGGGGTGATGGCTACACCTTC. It codes for CASSFYIGTRGDGYTF.